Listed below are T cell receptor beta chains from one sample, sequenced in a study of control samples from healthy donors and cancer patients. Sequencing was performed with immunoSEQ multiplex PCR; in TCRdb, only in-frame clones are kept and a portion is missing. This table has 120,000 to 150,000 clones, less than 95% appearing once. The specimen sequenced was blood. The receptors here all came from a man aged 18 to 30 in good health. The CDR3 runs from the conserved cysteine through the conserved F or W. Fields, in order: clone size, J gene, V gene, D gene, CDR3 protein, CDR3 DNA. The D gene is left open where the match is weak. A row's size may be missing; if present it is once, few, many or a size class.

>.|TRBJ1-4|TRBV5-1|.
CASSLEGHATEKLFF
TGCGCCAGCAGCTTGGAGGGACACGCTACTGAAAAACTGTTTTTT
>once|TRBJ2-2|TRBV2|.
CASSEARDTGELFF
TGTGCCAGCAGTGAAGCGCGTGACACCGGGGAGCTGTTTTTT
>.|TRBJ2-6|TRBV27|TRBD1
CASTQDRVDSLGANVLTF
TGTGCCAGCACCCAGGACAGGGTGGATAGTCTGGGGGCCAACGTCCTGACTTTC
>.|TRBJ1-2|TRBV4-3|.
CASSQEGVSAGYTF
TGCGCCAGCAGCCAAGAGGGGGTTAGTGCTGGCTACACCTTC
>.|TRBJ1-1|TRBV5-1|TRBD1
CASSLISGTGGVDTEAFF
TGCGCCAGCAGCTTGATCTCGGGGACAGGGGGCGTCGACACTGAAGCTTTCTTT
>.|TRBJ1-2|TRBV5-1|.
CASSLEDEYGYTF
TGCGCCAGCAGCTTGGAAGATGAGTATGGCTACACCTTC
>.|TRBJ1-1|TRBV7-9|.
CASSQDSTEAFF
TGTGCCAGCAGCCAGGACAGCACTGAAGCTTTCTTT
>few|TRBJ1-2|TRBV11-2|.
CASSPSGVVNYGYTF
TGTGCCAGCAGCCCAAGTGGGGTGGTTAACTATGGCTACACCTTC
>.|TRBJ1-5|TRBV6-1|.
CASSETSLQHF
TGTGCCAGCAGTGAAACATCGCTCCAGCATTTT
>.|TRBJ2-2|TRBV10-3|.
CAISDRVVVEGNTGELFF
TGTGCCATCAGTGATAGGGTAGTGGTGGAGGGGAACACCGGGGAGCTGTTTTTT
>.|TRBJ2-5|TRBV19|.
CASSIDAETQYF
TGTGCCAGTAGTATAGATGCGGAGACCCAGTACTTC
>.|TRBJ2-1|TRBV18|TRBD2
CASSPAPLAGGNEQFF
TGTGCCAGCTCACCAGCCCCGCTAGCGGGGGGTAATGAGCAGTTCTTC
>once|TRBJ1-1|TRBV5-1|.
CASSLAPNTEAFF
TGCGCCAGCAGCTTGGCACCGAACACTGAAGCTTTCTTT
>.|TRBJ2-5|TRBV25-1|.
CASSHTGYQETQYF
TGTGCCAGCAGCCATACCGGGTACCAAGAGACCCAGTACTTC
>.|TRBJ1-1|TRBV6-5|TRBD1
CASRSGTGGTEAFF
TGTGCCAGCAGGTCAGGGACAGGGGGAACTGAAGCTTTCTTT
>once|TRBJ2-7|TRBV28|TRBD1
CASSLWTGDDEQYF
TGTGCCAGCAGTTTATGGACAGGGGACGACGAGCAGTACTTC
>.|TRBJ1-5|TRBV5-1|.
CASSLGSGDNQPQHF
TGCGCCAGCAGCTTAGGTTCAGGGGACAATCAGCCCCAGCATTTT
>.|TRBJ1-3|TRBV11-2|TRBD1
CASSWGTGTDSGNTIYF
TGTGCCAGCAGCTGGGGGACCGGGACAGACTCTGGAAACACCATATATTTT
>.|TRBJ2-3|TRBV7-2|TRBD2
CASSLSPLAGSTDTQYF
TGTGCCAGCAGCTTATCTCCCCTAGCGGGAAGCACAGATACGCAGTATTTT
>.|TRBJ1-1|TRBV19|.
CASSIGHINTEAFF
TGTGCCAGTAGTATAGGGCACATCAACACTGAAGCTTTCTTT
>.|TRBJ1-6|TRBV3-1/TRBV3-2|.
CASSQGAGAALGALHF
TGTGCCAGCAGCCAAGGCGCGGGGGCCGCCCTCGGGGCCCTCCACTTT
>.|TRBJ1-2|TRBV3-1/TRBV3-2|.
CASSQGSLIPNYGYTF
TGTGCCAGCAGCCAAGGCAGTCTAATACCTAACTATGGCTACACCTTC
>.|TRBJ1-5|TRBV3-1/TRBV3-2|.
CASSPTGGNQPQHF
TGTGCCAGCAGCCCAACAGGAGGCAATCAGCCCCAGCATTTT
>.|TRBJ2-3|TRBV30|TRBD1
CAWSVRGKRGDTQYF
TGTGCCTGGAGTGTCAGGGGGAAGAGGGGGGATACGCAGTATTTT
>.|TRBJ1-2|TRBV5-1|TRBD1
CASNQGEIDYGYTF
TGCGCCAGCAACCAGGGGGAAATCGACTATGGCTACACCTTC
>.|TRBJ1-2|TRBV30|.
CAWIWQGLTDYGYTF
TGTGCCTGGATTTGGCAGGGCCTAACGGACTATGGCTACACCTTC
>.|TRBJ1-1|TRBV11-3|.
CASSLSGGNEAFF
TGTGCCAGCAGCTTAAGTGGAGGAAATGAAGCTTTCTTT
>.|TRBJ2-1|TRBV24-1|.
CATSDAGTPGGEGQFF
TGTGCCACCAGTGATGCCGGGACTCCAGGTGGTGAAGGGCAGTTCTTC
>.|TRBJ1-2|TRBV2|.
CASSEGGRLPF
TGTGCCAGCAGTGAAGGAGGCAGGCTTCCTTTC
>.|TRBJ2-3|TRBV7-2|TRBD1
CASSFGDRGSTDTQYF
TGTGCCAGCAGCTTCGGGGACAGGGGATCCACAGATACGCAGTATTTT
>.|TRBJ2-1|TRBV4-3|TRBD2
CASSPKPGLSSGEYNEQFF
TGCGCCAGCAGCCCGAAACCCGGGCTATCTAGCGGGGAGTACAATGAGCAGTTCTTC
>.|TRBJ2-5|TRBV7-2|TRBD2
CASSLGGLGSETQYF
TGTGCCAGCAGCTTAGGGGGACTAGGTTCAGAGACCCAGTACTTC
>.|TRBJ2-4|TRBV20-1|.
CSASELARDIQYF
TGCAGTGCTAGTGAACTAGCCCGGGACATTCAGTACTTC
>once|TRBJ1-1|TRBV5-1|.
CASSLGDRGQENTEAFF
TGCGCCAGCAGCTTGGGGGACCGGGGGCAAGAGAACACTGAAGCTTTCTTT
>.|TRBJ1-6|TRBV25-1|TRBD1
CASSVGTVDNSPLHF
TGTGCCAGCAGTGTAGGGACAGTCGATAATTCACCCCTCCACTTT
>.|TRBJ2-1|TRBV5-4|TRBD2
CASSLFGTSINEQFF
TGTGCCAGCAGCTTGTTCGGGACTAGTATCAATGAGCAGTTCTTC
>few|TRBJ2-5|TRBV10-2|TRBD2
CASSSGGETQYF
TGCGCCAGCAGTAGCGGGGGCGAGACCCAGTACTTC
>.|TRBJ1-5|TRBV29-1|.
CSVQWGGDQPQHF
TGCAGCGTCCAGTGGGGCGGGGATCAGCCCCAGCATTTT
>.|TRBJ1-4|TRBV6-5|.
CASSYRENEKLFF
TGTGCCAGCAGTTACAGGGAAAACGAAAAACTGTTTTTT
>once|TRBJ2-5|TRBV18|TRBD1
CASSPRGQVFQETQYF
TGTGCCAGCTCACCACGGGGACAGGTCTTTCAAGAGACCCAGTACTTC
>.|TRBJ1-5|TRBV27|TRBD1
CASSMGTGRHQPQHF
TGTGCCAGCAGCATGGGGACAGGGCGACATCAGCCCCAGCATTTT
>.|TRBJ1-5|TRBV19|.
CASRSPTQPQHF
TGTGCCAGTAGATCCCCCACTCAGCCCCAGCATTTT
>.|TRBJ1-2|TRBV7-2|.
CASSRGGIYGYTF
TGTGCCAGCAGCCGGGGAGGGATCTATGGCTACACCTTC
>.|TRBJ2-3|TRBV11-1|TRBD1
CASSLQGQIDTQYF
TGTGCCAGCAGCTTACAGGGACAGATAGATACGCAGTATTTT
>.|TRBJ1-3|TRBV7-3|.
CASSLSGAGNTIYF
TGTGCCAGCAGCTTATCAGGGGCAGGAAACACCATATATTTT
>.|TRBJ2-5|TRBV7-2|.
CASSSSWASREETQYF
TGTGCCAGCAGTTCTAGTTGGGCTAGCCGGGAAGAGACCCAGTACTTC
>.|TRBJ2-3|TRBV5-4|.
CASSSSSSGRRDTQYF
TGTGCCAGCAGCTCGAGTAGTAGCGGACGCAGAGATACGCAGTATTTT
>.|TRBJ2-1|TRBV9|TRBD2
CASSILAGAEYNEQFF
TGTGCCAGCAGCATCTTAGCGGGGGCAGAATACAATGAGCAGTTCTTC
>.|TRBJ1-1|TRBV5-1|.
CASSPLGEDTEAFF
TGCGCCAGCAGCCCCTTGGGGGAGGACACTGAAGCTTTCTTT
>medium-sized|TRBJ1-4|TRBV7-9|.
CASSLPQTTNEKLFF
TGTGCCAGCAGCTTACCCCAAACAACTAATGAAAAACTGTTTTTT
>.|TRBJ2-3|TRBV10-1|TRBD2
CASSETSGDTQYF
TGCGCCAGCAGTGAGACTAGCGGTGATACGCAGTATTTT
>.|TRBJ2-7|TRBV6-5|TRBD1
CASRRPGTGGYEQYF
TGTGCCAGCAGGAGGCCCGGGACAGGGGGCTACGAGCAGTACTTC
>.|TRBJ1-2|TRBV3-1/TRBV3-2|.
CASSQDTAGNYGYTF
TGTGCCAGCAGCCAAGATACGGCCGGTAACTATGGCTACACCTTC
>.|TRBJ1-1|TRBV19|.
CASRGRTNTEAFF
TGTGCCAGTAGAGGACGGACGAACACTGAAGCTTTCTTT
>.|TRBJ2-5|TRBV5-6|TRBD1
CASSPKGGTGVGETQYF
TGTGCCAGCAGCCCGAAAGGCGGGACAGGGGTGGGAGAGACCCAGTACTTC
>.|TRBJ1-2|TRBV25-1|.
CASSEAGANYGYTF
TGTGCCAGCAGTGAGGCAGGGGCCAACTATGGCTACACCTTC
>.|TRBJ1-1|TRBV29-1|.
CSVGQANTEAFF
TGCAGCGTTGGACAGGCGAACACTGAAGCTTTCTTT
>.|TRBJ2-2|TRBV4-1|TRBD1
CASSQGDRDGELFF
TGCGCCAGCAGCCAAGGGGACAGGGACGGGGAGCTGTTTTTT
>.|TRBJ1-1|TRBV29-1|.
CSAADREAFF
TGCAGCGCCGCAGACCGAGAAGCTTTCTTT